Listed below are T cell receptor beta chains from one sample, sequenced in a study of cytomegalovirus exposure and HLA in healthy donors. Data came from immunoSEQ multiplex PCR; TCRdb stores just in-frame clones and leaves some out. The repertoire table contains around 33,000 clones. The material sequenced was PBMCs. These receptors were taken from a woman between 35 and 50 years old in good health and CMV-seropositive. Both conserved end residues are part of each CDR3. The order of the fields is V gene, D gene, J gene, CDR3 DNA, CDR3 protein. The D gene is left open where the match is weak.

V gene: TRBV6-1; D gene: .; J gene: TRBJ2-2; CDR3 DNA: TGTGCCAGCAGCCGGGTCCTAGAGGTCGCCGGGGAGCTGTTTTTT; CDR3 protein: CASSRVLEVAGELFF
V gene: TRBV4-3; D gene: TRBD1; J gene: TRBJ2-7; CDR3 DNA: TGCGCCAGCAGCCAAGATTGGACAGGCAAGGCCTACGAGCAGTACTTC; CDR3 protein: CASSQDWTGKAYEQYF
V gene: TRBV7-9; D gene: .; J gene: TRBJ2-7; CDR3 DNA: TGTGCCAGCAGCTTACCAGGGCTCTCCTACGAGCAGTACTTC; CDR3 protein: CASSLPGLSYEQYF
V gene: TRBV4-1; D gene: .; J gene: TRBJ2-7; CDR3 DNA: TGCGCCAGCAGCCGTATACAGGGCTACGAGCAGTACTTC; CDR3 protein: CASSRIQGYEQYF
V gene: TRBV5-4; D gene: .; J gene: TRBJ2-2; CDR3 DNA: TGTGCCAGCAGCTCCCAACGTACAAACACCGGGGAGCTGTTTTTT; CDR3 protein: CASSSQRTNTGELFF
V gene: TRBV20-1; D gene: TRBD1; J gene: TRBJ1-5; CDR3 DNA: TGCAGTGCTAGATCCGCCGACAGGGGGCATTTT; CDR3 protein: CSARSADRGHF
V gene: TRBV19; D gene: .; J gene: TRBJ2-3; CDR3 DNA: TGTGCCAGTAGTATAGTGGGCGGGATGGAAGATACGCAGTATTTT; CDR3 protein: CASSIVGGMEDTQYF
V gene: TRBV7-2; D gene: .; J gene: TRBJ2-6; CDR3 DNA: TGTGCCAGCAGCTATTCTGGGGCGGGGGCCAACGTCCTGACTTTC; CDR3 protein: CASSYSGAGANVLTF
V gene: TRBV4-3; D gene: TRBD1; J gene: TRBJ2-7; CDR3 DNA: TGCGCCAGCAGCCAGACTCCCACAGGGGTGCTGTACGAGCAGTACTTC; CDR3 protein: CASSQTPTGVLYEQYF
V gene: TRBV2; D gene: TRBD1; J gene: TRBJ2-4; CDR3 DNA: TGTGCCAGCAGCCTGGGACAGCCAAACATTCAGTACTTC; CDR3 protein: CASSLGQPNIQYF
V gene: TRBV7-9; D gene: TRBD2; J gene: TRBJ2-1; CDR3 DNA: TGTGCCAGTAAAGGACTAGCGGGAGTAGGGCAGTTCTTC; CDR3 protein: CASKGLAGVGQFF
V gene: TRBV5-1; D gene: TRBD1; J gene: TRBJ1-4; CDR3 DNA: TGCGCCAGCAGCTTGGTGGGACAGTCCAATGAAAAACTGTTTTTT; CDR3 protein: CASSLVGQSNEKLFF
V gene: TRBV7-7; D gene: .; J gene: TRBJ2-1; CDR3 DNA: TGTGCTAGCAGCCCACACTTTTTCGACACTAATGAGCAGTTCTTC; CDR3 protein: CASSPHFFDTNEQFF
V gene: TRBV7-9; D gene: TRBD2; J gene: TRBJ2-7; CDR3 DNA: TGTGCCAGCAGCTTCATCCGCGGGGGATCCGAGCAGTACTTC; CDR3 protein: CASSFIRGGSEQYF
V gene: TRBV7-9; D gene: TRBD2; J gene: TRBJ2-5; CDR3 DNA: TGTGCCCTACAGAGCGGGATGGAGACCCAGTACTTC; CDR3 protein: CALQSGMETQYF
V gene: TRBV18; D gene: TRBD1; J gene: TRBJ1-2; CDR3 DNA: TGTGCCAGCTCGCTACAGGGGACCAACTATGGCTACACCTTC; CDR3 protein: CASSLQGTNYGYTF
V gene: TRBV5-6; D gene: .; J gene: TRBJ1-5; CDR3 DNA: TGTGCCAGCAGCTTGGCGCTGAGTAGCAATCAGCCCCAGCATTTT; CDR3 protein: CASSLALSSNQPQHF
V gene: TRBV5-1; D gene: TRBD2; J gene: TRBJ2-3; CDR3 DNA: TGCGCCAGCAGCTTTTTAGCGGGAGGAAGCACAGATACGCAGTATTTT; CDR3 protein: CASSFLAGGSTDTQYF
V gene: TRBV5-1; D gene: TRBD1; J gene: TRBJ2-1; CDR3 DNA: TGCGCCAGCAGTAGACAGGGGGCGAGCGTTGAGCAGTTCTTC; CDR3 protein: CASSRQGASVEQFF
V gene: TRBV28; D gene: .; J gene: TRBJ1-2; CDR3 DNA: TGTGCCAGCAGTCCCCCGGAAGGGAGTGGCTATGGCTACACCTTC; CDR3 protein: CASSPPEGSGYGYTF
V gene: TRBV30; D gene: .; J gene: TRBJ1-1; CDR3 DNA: TGTGCCTGGAGTGTAATTAGAGGCGCTGAAGCTTTCTTT; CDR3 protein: CAWSVIRGAEAFF
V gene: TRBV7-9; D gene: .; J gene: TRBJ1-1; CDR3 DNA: TGTGCCAGCAGCCCCGACAGGATGAACACTGAAGCTTTCTTT; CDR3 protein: CASSPDRMNTEAFF
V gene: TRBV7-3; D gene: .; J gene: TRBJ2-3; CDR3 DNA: TGTGCCCCGACACTCCTTCACACAGATACGCAGTATTTT; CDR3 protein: CAPTLLHTDTQYF
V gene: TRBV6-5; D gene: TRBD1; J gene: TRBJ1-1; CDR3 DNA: TGTGCCAGCAGTTTAGAGGGACAGGCGAACACTGAAGCTTTCTTT; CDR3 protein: CASSLEGQANTEAFF
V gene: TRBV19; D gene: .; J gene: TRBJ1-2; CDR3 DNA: TGTGCCAGTAGTACCCGGGACACCACCAACTATGGCTACACCTTC; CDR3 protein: CASSTRDTTNYGYTF
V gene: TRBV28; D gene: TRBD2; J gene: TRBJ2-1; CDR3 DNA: TGTGCCAGCAGAAGCCCGGGACTAGCGGGACAGAACAATGAGCAGTTCTTC; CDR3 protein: CASRSPGLAGQNNEQFF
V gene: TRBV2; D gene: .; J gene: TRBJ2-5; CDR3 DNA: TGTGCCAGCAGTGAACTCCGAGAGACCCAGTACTTC; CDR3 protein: CASSELRETQYF
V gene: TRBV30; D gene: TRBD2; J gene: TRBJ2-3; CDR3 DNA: TGTGCCTGGAGTCTAGCGGGAGGATACAAGCAGTATTTT; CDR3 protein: CAWSLAGGYKQYF
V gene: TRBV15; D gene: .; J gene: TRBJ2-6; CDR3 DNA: TGTGCCACCAGCAGAGGAGGCTCTGGGGCCAACGTCCTGACTTTC; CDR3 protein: CATSRGGSGANVLTF
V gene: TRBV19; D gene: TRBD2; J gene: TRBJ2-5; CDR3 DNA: TGTGCCAGTAGTATCCTAGCGGGGGACCAAGAGACCCAGTACTTC; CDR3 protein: CASSILAGDQETQYF
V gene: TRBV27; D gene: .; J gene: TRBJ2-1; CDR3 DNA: TGTGCCAGCGGGAGGGGGGGGAGCTCCTACAATGAGCAGTTCTTC; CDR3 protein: CASGRGGSSYNEQFF
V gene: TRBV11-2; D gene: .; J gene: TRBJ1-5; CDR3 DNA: TGTGCCAGCAGCTTAAGTAATGGGGGCCAGCAGCCCCAGCATTTT; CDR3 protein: CASSLSNGGQQPQHF
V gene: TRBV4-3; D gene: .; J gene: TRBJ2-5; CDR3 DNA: TGCGCCAGCAGCGCGAGTGCTACCCAAGAGACCCAGTACTTC; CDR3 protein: CASSASATQETQYF
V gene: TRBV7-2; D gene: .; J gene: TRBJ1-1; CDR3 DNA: TGTGCCAGCAGCTTAGGGGGAGTAGGGACTGAAGCTTTCTTT; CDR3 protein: CASSLGGVGTEAFF
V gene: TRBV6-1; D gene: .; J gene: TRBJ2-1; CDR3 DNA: TGTGCCAGCAGTGAACTGGCTAGAGGTAAAAATGAGCAGTTCTTC; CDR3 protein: CASSELARGKNEQFF
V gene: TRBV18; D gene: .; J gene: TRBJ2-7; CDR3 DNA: TGTGCCAGCTCACGATGGACTACTCCCTACGAGCAGTACTTC; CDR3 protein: CASSRWTTPYEQYF
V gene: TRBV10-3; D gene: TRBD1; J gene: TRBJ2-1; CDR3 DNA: TGTGCCATCAGTTCTGGACAGGGGGCGGATGAGCAGTTCTTC; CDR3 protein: CAISSGQGADEQFF
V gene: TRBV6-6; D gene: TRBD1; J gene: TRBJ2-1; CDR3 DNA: TGTGCCAGCAGTTACGGGACAGGCATAACCTACAATGAGCAGTTCTTC; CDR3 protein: CASSYGTGITYNEQFF
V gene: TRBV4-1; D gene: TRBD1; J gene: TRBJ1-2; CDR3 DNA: TGCGCCAGCAGCCAAGAGGACAGGGGCCGCTATGGCTACACCTTC; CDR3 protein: CASSQEDRGRYGYTF
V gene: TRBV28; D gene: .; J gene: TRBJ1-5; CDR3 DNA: TGTGCCAGCAGTTTAGGGAGTTCTTATCAGCCCCAGCATTTT; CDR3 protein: CASSLGSSYQPQHF
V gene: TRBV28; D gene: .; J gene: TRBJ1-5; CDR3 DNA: TGTGCCAGCAGAAGACCGAGGAACAATCAGCCCCAGCATTTT; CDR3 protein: CASRRPRNNQPQHF
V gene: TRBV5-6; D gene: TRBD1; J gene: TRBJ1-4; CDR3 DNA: TGTGCCAGCAGCCTCTTAGGGGGCGGTGATGAAAAACTGTTTTTT; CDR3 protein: CASSLLGGGDEKLFF
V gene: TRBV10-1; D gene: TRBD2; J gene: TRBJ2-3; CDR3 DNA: TGCGCCAGCAGTGGGGAAGCGGGAGTAACAGATACGCAGTATTTT; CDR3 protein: CASSGEAGVTDTQYF
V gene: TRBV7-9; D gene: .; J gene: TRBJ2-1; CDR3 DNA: TGTGCCAGCAGCCCTAGGATTGGGTATGAGCAGTTCTTC; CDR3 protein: CASSPRIGYEQFF
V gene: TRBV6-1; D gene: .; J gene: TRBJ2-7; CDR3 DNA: TGTGCCAGCAGTGACAAACGGTACTACGAGCAGTACTTC; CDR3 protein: CASSDKRYYEQYF
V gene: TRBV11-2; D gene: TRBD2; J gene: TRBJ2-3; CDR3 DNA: TGTGCCAGCAGCTTAAGGCTAGCGGGAATGACAGATACGCAGTATTTT; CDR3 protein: CASSLRLAGMTDTQYF
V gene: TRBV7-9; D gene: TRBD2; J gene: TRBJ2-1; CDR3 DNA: TGTGCCAGCAGCCTGGGACTAGCGGGGGCAATCTCCTACAATGAGCAGTTCTTC; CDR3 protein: CASSLGLAGAISYNEQFF
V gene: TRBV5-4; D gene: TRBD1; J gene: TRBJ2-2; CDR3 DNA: TGTGCCAGCAGCTCCAACAGGGGCGGGGAGCTGTTTTTT; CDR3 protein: CASSSNRGGELFF
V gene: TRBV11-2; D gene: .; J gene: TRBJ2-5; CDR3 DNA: TGTGCCAGCGGGATGACTAGAGAGACCCAGTACTTC; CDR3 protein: CASGMTRETQYF
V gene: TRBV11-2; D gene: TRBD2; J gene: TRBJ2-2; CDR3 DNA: TGTGCCAGCAGCCCCTGGGGGGGGACCGGGGAGCTGTTTTTT; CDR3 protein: CASSPWGGTGELFF
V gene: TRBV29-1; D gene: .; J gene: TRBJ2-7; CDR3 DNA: TGCAGCGTTGAAGCGGGGGTGTCGGGGCAGTACTTC; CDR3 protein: CSVEAGVSGQYF
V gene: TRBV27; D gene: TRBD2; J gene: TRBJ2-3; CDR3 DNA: TGTGCCAGCAGTTTATTGGCTAGCGGCCCCACAGATACGCAGTATTTT; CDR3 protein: CASSLLASGPTDTQYF